One T cell receptor (beta chain) is described in this entry. The antigen is unknown. Both 60 Vbeta primers and 13 Jbeta primers went into the PCR. Using immunoSEQ multiplex PCR, the repertoire was profiled, and TCRdb retains in-frame clones only, with some absent. The sample lists roughly 200,000 clones; approximately 88% were seen once. This sample is drawn from a study of cytomegalovirus exposure and HLA in healthy donors. Notes on the study in general: Trimming of TCR beta V- and J-genes showed a link, identified in a later analysis, to a missense DCLRE1C variant.

This CDR3 contains 16 residues. Germline V gene lookup returns CDR1 MRHNA and CDR2 SNTAGT. After removal of 4 bases from V and 4 bases from J, the junction contained 6 bases not matched to a gene. This TCR was recovered from a boy between 2 and 10 years old in good health and CMV-seronegative. The chain has TRBV6-4 and TRBJ2-1; 11 bases are a match to TRBD2. The source material was PBMCs. CDR3 in amino acids: CASSGTGTSGYNEQFF. The CDR3 DNA sequence: TGTGCCAGCAGTGGCACCGGGACTAGCGGATACAATGAGCAGTTCTTC.